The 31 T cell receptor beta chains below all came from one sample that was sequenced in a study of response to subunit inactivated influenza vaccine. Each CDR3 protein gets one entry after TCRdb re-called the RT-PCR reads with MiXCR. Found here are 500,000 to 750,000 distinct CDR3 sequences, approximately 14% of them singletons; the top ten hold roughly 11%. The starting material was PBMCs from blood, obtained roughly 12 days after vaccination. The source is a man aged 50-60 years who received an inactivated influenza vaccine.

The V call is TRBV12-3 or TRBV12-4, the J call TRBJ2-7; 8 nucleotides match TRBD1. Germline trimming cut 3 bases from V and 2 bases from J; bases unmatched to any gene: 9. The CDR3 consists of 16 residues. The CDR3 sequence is CASSFQGAGIPYEQYF. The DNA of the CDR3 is TGTGCCAGCAGTTTCCAGGGGGCAGGGATCCCCTACGAGCAGTACTTC.

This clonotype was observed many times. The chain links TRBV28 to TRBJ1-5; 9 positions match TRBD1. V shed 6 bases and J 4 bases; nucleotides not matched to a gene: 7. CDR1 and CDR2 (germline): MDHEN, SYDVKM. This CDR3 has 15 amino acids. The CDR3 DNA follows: TGTGCCAGCAGCGCGCGGACAGGGGTGAATCAGCCCCAGCATTTT. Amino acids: CASSARTGVNQPQHF.

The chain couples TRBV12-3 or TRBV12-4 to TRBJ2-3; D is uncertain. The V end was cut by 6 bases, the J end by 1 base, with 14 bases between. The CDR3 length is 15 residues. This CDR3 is CASRRRQWGTDTQYF. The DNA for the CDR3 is TGTGCCAGCAGACGCCGCCAGTGGGGCACAGATACGCAGTATTTT.

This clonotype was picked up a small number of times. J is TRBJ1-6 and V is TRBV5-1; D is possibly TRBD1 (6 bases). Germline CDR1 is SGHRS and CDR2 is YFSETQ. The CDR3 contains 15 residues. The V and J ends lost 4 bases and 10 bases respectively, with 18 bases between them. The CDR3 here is CASSVGASVKSPLHF. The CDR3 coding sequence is TGCGCCAGCAGCGTGGGGGCCTCCGTAAAGTCACCCCTCCACTTT.

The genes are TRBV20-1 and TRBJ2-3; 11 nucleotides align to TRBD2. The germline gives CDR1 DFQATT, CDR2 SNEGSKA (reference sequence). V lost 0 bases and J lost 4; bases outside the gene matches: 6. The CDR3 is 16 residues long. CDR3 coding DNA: TGCAGTGCTAGAGATACGCTAGCGGGAGGCGCAGATACGCAGTATTTT. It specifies CSARDTLAGGADTQYF.

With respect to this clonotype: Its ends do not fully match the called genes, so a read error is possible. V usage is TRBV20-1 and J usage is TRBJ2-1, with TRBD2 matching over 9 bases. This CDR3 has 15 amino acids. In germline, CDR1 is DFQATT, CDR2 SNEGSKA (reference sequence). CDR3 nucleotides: TGCAGTGCTAGAGTTTCCAGCGGGAGGACCAATAAGCAGTTCTTC. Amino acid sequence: CSARVSSGRTNKQFF.

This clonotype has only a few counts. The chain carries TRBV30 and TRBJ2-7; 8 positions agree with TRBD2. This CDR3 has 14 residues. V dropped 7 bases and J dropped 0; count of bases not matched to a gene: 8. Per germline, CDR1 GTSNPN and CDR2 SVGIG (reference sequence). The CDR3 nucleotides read TGTGCCTTGATTAGCGGGAAAAACTCCTACGAGCAGTACTTC. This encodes CALISGKNSYEQYF. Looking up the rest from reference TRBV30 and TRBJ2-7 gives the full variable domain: SQTIHQWPATLVQPVGSPLSLECTVEGTSNPNLYWYRQAAGRGLQLLFYSVGIGQISSEVPQNLSASRPQDRQFILSSKKLLLSDSGFYLCALISGKNSYEQYFGPGTRLTVT.

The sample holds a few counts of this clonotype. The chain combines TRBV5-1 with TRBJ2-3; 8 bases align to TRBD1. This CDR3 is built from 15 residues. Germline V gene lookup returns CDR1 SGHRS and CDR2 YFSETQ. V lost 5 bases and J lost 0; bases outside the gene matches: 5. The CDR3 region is CASRPRDRSTDTQYF. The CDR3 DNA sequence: TGCGCCAGCAGGCCCCGGGACAGGAGCACAGATACGCAGTATTTT. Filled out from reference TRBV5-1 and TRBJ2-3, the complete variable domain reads KAGVTQTPRYLIKTRGQQVTLSCSPISGHRSVSWYQQTPGQGLQFLFEYFSETQRNKGNFPGRFSGRQFSNSRSEMNVSTLELGDSALYLCASRPRDRSTDTQYFGPGTRLTVL.

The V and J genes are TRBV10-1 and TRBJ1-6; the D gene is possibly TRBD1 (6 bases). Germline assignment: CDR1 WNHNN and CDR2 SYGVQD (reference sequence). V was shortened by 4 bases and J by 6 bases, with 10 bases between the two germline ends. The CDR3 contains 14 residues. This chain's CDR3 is CASSGDRINSPLHF. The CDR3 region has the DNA TGCGCCAGCAGTGGAGACAGGATTAATTCACCCCTCCACTTT.

The CDR3 DNA sequence: TGTGCCAGCAGCTTGGCGGTAGCGGGAGGGCCGGGTGAAGATACGCAGTATTTT. Amino acids: CASSLAVAGGPGEDTQYF. This chain connects TRBV5-5 to TRBJ2-3; 11 bases are shared with TRBD2. Germline assignment: CDR1 SGHKS and CDR2 YYEKEE (reference sequence). CDR3 length: 18 amino acids. V trimming: 0 bases; J trimming: 5 bases; junction bases outside the gene matches: 11.

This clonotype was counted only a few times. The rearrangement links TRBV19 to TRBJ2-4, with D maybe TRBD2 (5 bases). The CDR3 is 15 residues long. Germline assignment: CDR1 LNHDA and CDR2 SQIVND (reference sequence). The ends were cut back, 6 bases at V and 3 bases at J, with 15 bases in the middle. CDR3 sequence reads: CASRPAGIDKNIQYF. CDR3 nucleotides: TGTGCCAGTAGACCGGCCGGGATCGACAAAAACATTCAGTACTTC.

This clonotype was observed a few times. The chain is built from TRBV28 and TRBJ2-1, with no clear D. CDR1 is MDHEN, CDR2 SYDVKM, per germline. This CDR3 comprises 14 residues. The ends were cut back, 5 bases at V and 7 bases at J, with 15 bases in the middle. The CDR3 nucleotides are TGTGCCAGCAGTCCCCCTCGTACTGTAAATGAGCAGTTCTTC. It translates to CASSPPRTVNEQFF.

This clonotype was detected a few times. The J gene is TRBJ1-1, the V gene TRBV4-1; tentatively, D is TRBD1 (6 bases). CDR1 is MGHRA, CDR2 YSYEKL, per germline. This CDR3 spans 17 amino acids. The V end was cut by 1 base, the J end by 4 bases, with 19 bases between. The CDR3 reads CASSQVWGGRGGTEAFF. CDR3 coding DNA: TGCGCCAGCAGCCAAGTATGGGGGGGCAGGGGAGGCACTGAAGCTTTCTTT.

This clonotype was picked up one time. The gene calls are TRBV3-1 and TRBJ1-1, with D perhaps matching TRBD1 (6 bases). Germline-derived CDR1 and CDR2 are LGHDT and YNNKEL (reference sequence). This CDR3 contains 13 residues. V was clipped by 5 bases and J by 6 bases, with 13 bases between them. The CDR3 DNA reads TGTGCCAGCAGCACCACAGGGTTCGCTGAAGCTTTCTTT. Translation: CASSTTGFAEAFF.

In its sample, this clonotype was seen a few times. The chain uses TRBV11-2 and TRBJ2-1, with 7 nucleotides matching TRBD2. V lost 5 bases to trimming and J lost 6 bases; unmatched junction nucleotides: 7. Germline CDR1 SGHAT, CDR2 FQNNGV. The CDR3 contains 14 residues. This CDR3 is CASSPLGGVNEQFF. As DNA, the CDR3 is TGTGCCAGCAGCCCCCTTGGGGGGGTCAATGAGCAGTTCTTC. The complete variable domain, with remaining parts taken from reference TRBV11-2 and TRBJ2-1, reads EAGVAQSPRYKIIEKRQSVAFWCNPISGHATLYWYQQILGQGPKLLIQFQNNGVVDDSQLPKDRFSAERLKGVDSTLKIQPAKLEDSAVYLCASSPLGGVNEQFFGPGTRLTVL.

The CDR3 region is CASSGQRGDRVNEQYF. The CDR3 DNA follows: TGCGCCAGCAGTGGCCAACGCGGGGACAGGGTTAACGAGCAGTACTTC. The chain combines TRBV10-1 with TRBJ2-7; 9 bases agree with TRBD1. The CDR3 extends over 16 amino acids. V lost 4 bases and J lost 5; bases outside the gene matches: 12. CDR1 is WNHNN, CDR2 SYGVQD, per germline (reference sequence).

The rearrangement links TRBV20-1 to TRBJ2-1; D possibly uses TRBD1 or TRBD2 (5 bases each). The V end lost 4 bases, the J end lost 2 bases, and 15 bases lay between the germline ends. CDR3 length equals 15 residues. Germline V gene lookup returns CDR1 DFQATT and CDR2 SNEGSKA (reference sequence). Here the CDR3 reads CSAKLRVGAYNEQFF. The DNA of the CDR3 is TGCAGTGCTAAGCTCAGGGTGGGGGCCTACAATGAGCAGTTCTTC.

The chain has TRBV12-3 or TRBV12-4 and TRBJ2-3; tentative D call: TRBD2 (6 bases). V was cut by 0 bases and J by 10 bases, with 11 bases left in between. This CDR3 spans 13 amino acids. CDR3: CASSLARGGSQYF. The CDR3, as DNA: TGTGCCAGCAGTTTAGCCCGGGGAGGTTCGCAGTATTTT.

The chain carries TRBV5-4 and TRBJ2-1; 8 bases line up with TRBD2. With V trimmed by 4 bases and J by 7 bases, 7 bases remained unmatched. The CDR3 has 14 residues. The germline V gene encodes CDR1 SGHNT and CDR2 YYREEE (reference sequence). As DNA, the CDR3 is TGTGCCAGCAGCGCGGGACTAGGGGCAAATGAGCAGTTCTTC. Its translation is CASSAGLGANEQFF.

This CDR3 is CASSLSFGARETQYF. The CDR3 bases are TGTGCCAGCAGTTTATCTTTCGGGGCGCGGGAGACCCAGTACTTC. This chain joins TRBV27 and TRBJ2-5, with D possibly called TRBD1 or TRBD2 (5 bases each). Between the trimmed V and J ends, which lost 0 bases and 5 bases, there was a span of 13 bases. There are 15 residues in the CDR3. The germline V gene has CDR1 MNHEY and CDR2 SMNVEV (reference sequence).

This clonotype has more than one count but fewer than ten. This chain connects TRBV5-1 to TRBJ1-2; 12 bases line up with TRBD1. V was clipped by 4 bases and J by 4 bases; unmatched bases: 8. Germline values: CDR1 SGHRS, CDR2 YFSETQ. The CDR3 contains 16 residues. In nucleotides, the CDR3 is TGCGCCAGCAGCCCAGGGACAGGGGGCGCAGGCTATGGCTACACCTTC. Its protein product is CASSPGTGGAGYGYTF.

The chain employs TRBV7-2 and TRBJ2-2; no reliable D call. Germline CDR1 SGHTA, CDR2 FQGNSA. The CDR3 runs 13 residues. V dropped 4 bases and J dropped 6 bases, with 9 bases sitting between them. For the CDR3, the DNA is TGTGCCAGCAGCTCTGCTAAGGCCGGGGAGCTGTTTTTT. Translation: CASSSAKAGELFF.

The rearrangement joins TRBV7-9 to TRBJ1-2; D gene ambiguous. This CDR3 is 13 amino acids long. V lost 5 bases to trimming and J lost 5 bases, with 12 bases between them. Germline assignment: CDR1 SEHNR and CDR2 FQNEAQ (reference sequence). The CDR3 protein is CASSPTLEYGYTF. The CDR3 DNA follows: TGTGCCAGCAGCCCGACCTTGGAGTATGGCTACACCTTC.

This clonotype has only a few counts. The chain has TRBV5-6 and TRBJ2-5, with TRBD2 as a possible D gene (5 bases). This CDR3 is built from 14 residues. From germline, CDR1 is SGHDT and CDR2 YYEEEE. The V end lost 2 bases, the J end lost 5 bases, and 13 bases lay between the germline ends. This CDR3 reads CASSFTRYGETQYF. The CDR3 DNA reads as TGTGCCAGCAGCTTTACTAGATACGGGGAGACCCAGTACTTC.

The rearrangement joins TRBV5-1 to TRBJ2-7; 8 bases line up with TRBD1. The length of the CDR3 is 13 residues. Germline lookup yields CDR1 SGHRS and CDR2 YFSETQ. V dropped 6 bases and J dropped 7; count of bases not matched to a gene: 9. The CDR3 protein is CASNPTGDEEQYF. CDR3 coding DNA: TGCGCCAGCAACCCGACAGGGGATGAAGAGCAGTACTTC.

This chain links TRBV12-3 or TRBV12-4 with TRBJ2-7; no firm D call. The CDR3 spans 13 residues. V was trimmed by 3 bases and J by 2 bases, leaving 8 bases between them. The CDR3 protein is CASSFPPPYEQYF. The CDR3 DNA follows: TGTGCCAGCAGTTTCCCCCCCCCCTACGAGCAGTACTTC.

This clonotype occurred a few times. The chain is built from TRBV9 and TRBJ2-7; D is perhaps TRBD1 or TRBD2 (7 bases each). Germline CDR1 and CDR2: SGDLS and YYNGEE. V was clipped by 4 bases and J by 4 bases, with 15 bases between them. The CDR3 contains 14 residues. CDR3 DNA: TGTGCCAGCAGCCTTCAGGGGGAGGGATACGAGCAGTACTTC. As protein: CASSLQGEGYEQYF.

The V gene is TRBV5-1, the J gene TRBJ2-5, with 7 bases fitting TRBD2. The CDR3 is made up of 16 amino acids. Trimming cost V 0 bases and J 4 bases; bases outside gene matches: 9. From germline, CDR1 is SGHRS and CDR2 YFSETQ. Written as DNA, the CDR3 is TGCGCCAGCAGCTTGGCCAGCGGCGGGAGTGGAGAGACCCAGTACTTC. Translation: CASSLASGGSGETQYF.

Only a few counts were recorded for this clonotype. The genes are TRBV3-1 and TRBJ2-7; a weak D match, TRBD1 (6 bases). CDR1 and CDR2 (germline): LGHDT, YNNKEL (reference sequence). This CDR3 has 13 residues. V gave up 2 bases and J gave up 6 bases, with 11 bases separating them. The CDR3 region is CASSQLQGGEQYF. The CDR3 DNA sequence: TGTGCCAGCAGCCAACTACAGGGTGGCGAGCAGTACTTC.

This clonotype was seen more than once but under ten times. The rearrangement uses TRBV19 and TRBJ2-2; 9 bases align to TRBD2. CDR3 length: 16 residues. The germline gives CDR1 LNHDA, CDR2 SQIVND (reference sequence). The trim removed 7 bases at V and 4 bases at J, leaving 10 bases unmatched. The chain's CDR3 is CASTKGTSSRTGELFF. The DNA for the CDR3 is TGTGCCAGTACCAAAGGGACTAGCTCACGCACCGGGGAGCTGTTTTTT.

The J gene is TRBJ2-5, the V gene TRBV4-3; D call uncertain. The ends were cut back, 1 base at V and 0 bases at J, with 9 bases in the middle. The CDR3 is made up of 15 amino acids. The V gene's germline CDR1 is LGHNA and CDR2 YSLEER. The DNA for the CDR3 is TGCGCCAGCAGCCAAGTTCTCGGGTACCAAGAGACCCAGTACTTC. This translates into CASSQVLGYQETQYF.